The sequence of this T cell receptor (beta chain) was determined in a study of cytomegalovirus exposure and HLA in healthy donors. Notes on the study in general: In an earlier analysis, most TCR beta V segments were productive about 87% or about 30% of the time. The study designated roughly 150 TCR beta chains cytomegalovirus-associated. Rates of TCR association differed by HLA locus in a later analysis, with DRB1 highest and HLA-C lowest.

Note on this clone: Its antigen is unidentified.

This PCR relied on a set of 60 Vbeta primers and 13 Jbeta primers. Method: immunoSEQ multiplex PCR; TCRdb's copy keeps in-frame clones and lacks some. The sample has about 59,000 clones, about four fifths seen once; the top ten hold over 1.5%. The CDR3 is 14 amino acids. The germline V gene encodes CDR1 MNHEY and CDR2 SVGAGI. V was shortened by 2 bases and J by 2 bases, with 10 bases between the two germline ends. The chain has TRBV6-5 and TRBJ2-7, with a weak D call TRBD2 (5 bases). The sequencing input was PBMCs. This receptor was identified in a man aged 35-49 years in good health and CMV-seronegative. The CDR3 sequence is CASSYRERTYEQYF. DNA for the CDR3: TGTGCCAGCAGTTACAGGGAGAGGACCTACGAGCAGTACTTC.